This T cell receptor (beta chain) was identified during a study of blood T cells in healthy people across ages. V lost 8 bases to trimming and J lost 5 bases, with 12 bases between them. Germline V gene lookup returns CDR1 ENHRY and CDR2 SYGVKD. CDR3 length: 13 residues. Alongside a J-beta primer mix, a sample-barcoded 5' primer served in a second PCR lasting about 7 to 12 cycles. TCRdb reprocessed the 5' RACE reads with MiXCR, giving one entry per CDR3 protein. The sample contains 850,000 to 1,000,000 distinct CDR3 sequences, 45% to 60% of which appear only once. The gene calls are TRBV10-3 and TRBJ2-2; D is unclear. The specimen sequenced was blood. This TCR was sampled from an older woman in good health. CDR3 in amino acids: CAILNEVTGELFF. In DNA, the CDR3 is TGTGCCATCCTGAATGAGGTTACCGGGGAGCTGTTTTTT.